This T cell receptor (beta chain) was captured in a study of T cell clonotyping in hematopoietic cell transplantation. Study conclusions and caveats: Without cell sorting, CD4 versus CD8 contributions remain unresolved. After transplant, recipient diversity fell while pathologically expanded clonotypes grew through day 180. Few recipient clonotypes overlapped donors; over 97% were de novo at given depth.

The CDR3 runs to 14 residues. Trimming stripped 5 bases from V and 0 bases from J, with 14 bases between. Germline V gene lookup returns CDR1 SQVTM and CDR2 ANQGSEA. Only in-frame clones appear in the TCRdb table, and some are missing; sequencing was by immunoSEQ multiplex PCR. This table has 15,000 to 20,000 clones, approximately 83% appearing once. To note about this clone: What it binds is unknown.

What was sequenced was peripheral blood mononuclear cells. The chain recombines TRBV29-1 with TRBJ2-7; a weak D match, TRBD2 (5 bases). This sequence originates from a woman in her forties in good health. Some clones in this sample may be carry-over from other donors' samples. CDR3 in amino acids: CSVLDPRDSYEQYF. The CDR3 region has the DNA TGCAGCGTTCTGGACCCCCGGGACTCCTACGAGCAGTACTTC.